The clone carrying this T cell receptor beta chain has only a few counts. As yet, its antigen is unknown. These data are taken from a study of T cell repertoires in cytomegalovirus infection. The germline V gene encodes CDR1 SGHVS and CDR2 FQNEAQ. The CDR3 extends over 13 amino acids. V shed 4 bases and J shed 6 bases, with 10 bases lying between them. TCRdb independently ran MiXCR on the reads; one entry per CDR3 protein. Of a few hundred thousand distinct CDR3 sequences listed, about 34% are singletons. The receptor's source is a human donor in good health (CMV status not recorded). Some clones in this sample may be carry-over from other donors' samples. The specimen was cultured PBMCs, collected from culture after CMV antigen stimulation. This rearrangement joins TRBV7-8 to TRBJ2-1; a weak D match, TRBD1 (6 bases). In nucleotides, the CDR3 is TGTGCCAGCAGCTCACAGGGTAGCAATGAGCAGTTCTTC. Protein product: CASSSQGSNEQFF.